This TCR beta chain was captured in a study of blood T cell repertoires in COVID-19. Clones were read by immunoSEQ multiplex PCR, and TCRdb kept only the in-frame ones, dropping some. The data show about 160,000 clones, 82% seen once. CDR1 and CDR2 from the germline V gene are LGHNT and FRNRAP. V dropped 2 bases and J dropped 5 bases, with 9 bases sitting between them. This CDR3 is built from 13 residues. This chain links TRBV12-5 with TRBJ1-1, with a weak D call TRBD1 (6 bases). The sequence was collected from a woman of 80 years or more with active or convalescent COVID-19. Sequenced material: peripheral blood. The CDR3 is CASGLLRGTEAFF. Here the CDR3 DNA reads TGTGCTAGTGGTTTGCTCAGGGGTACTGAAGCTTTCTTT.